The 28 T cell receptor beta chains in this list originate from one sample, sequenced in a study of T cell repertoires in cytomegalovirus infection. Antigens of these TCRs are unknown. TCRdb passed the reads through MiXCR, listing each CDR3 protein once. The sample has approximately 600,000 distinct CDR3 sequences, roughly 43% seen once. Sequencing used cultured PBMCs, obtained from culture after CMV antigen stimulation. All receptors come from a human donor in good health (CMV status not recorded). Some clones in this sample may be carry-over from other donors' samples.

This clonotype has just a few counts. CDR3 loop: CASSLARGFNYGYTF. For the CDR3, the DNA is TGTGCCAGCAGCTTAGCACGGGGATTTAACTATGGCTACACCTTC. The chain has TRBV7-2 and TRBJ1-2; no clear D. From germline, CDR1 is SGHTA and CDR2 FQGNSA. The V and J ends lost 0 bases and 1 base respectively, with 9 bases between them. The CDR3 totals 15 residues.

This clonotype came up a few times. The CDR3 loop is CASSIRRGQNQPQHF. In DNA form, the CDR3 reads TGTGCCAGCAGTATTCGACGGGGCCAAAATCAGCCCCAGCATTTT. The chain joins TRBV11-1 to TRBJ1-5; D perhaps matches TRBD1 (5 bases). In germline, CDR1 is SGHAT, CDR2 FQDESV (reference sequence). This CDR3 contains 15 residues. V shed 6 bases and J shed 4 bases, with 16 bases lying between them.

This clonotype was picked up a small number of times. The gene calls are TRBV20-1 and TRBJ2-1, with 12 positions matching TRBD2. Germline assignment: CDR1 DFQATT and CDR2 SNEGSKA (reference sequence). This CDR3 region has 16 residues. The CDR3: CSPLAGGGSSYNEQFF. The DNA of the CDR3 is TGCAGCCCACTAGCGGGGGGCGGGAGCTCCTACAATGAGCAGTTCTTC.

The chain joins TRBV29-1 to TRBJ2-6; 7 nucleotides agree with TRBD1. CDR3 size: 20 residues. The germline V gene encodes CDR1 SQVTM and CDR2 ANQGSEA. The V and J ends lost 0 bases and 5 bases, in that order; junction bases with no gene match: 19. The CDR3 spells CSVEEGVMGTASLRANVLTF. The CDR3 DNA reads TGCAGCGTTGAAGAGGGGGTTATGGGGACAGCCTCCCTCAGGGCCAACGTCCTGACTTTC.

The CDR3, as DNA: TGTGCCAGCAGCCCATATGGGCTAGCGGGAGGTTCCCATGAGCAGTTCTTC. Translated: CASSPYGLAGGSHEQFF. This chain joins TRBV7-6 and TRBJ2-1; TRBD2 matches 11 bases. V lost 5 bases to trimming and J lost 8 bases; unmatched junction nucleotides: 14. CDR3 length: 17 residues. Germline values: CDR1 SGHVS, CDR2 FNYEAQ. The whole variable domain, filled in from reference TRBV7-6 and TRBJ2-1, reads GAGVSQSPRYKVTKRGQDVALRCDPISGHVSLYWYRQALGQGPEFLTYFNYEAQQDKSGLPNDRFSAERPEGSISTLTIQRTEQRDSAMYRCASSPYGLAGGSHEQFFGPGTRLTVL.

This clonotype occurred a few times. The chain is built from TRBV6-2 or TRBV6-3 and TRBJ1-1; D gene uncertain. This CDR3 region has 14 residues. V lost 6 bases to trimming and J lost 10 bases, with 21 bases between them. Per the germline V gene, CDR1 is MNHEY and CDR2 is SVGEGT. The CDR3 spells CASRQSLSRKVAFF. The CDR3 nucleotides are TGTGCCAGCAGACAAAGCCTTAGCCGAAAGGTAGCTTTCTTT.

This chain uses TRBV19 with TRBJ2-3, with 8 bases matching TRBD1. The J segment lost 6 bases and the V segment lost 6 bases, leaving 11 bases of the junction unmatched. CDR3 length: 15 residues. The V gene's germline CDR1 is LNHDA and CDR2 SQIVND (reference sequence). In nucleotides, the CDR3 is TGTGCCAGTAGAAGGCAGGGGGCGACCCCCGATACGCAGTATTTT. Its protein product is CASRRQGATPDTQYF.

The chain has TRBV10-2 and TRBJ2-5, with D possibly matching TRBD2 (5 bases). The CDR3 is 14 residues long. Germline lookup yields CDR1 WSHSY and CDR2 SAAADI. V was clipped by 6 bases and J by 2 bases, with 13 bases between them. The CDR3 sequence is CASREGSSQETQYF. For the CDR3, the DNA is TGCGCCAGCAGAGAGGGCAGCTCACAAGAGACCCAGTACTTC.

The V and J genes are TRBV6-6 and TRBJ2-7, with D hard to call. Germline assignment: CDR1 MNHNY and CDR2 SVGAGI (reference sequence). Trimming removed 5 bases from V and 9 bases from J, with 23 bases in between. The length of the CDR3 is 15 residues. CDR3 residues: CASSVVPGGAIRQYF. The DNA of the CDR3 is TGTGCCAGCAGTGTGGTTCCAGGCGGAGCTATTCGGCAGTACTTC.

The rearrangement joins TRBV7-8 to TRBJ2-4; 10 nucleotides line up with TRBD1. Germline CDR1 SGHVS, CDR2 FQNEAQ. The CDR3 is 15 residues long. The V gene end was trimmed by 4 bases and the J gene end by 12 bases; junction bases not matched to a gene: 12. CDR3 DNA sequence: TGTGCCAGCAGCTCGACCGCGGACAGGGGGGACACTCAGTACTTC. This codes for CASSSTADRGDTQYF.

The chain links TRBV11-2 to TRBJ2-7; 10 positions match TRBD2. CDR1 is SGHAT, CDR2 FQNNGV, per germline. The CDR3 runs to 17 residues. With V trimmed by 5 bases and J by 6 bases, 16 bases remained unmatched. Here the CDR3 DNA reads TGTGCCAGCAGCGCCATAGCGGGAGGCCCGTCAGGGCTCGAGCAGTACTTC. Translated, it gives CASSAIAGGPSGLEQYF. The full variable domain, in which reference TRBV11-2 and TRBJ2-7 provide the parts outside the CDR3, is EAGVAQSPRYKIIEKRQSVAFWCNPISGHATLYWYQQILGQGPKLLIQFQNNGVVDDSQLPKDRFSAERLKGVDSTLKIQPAKLEDSAVYLCASSAIAGGPSGLEQYFGPGTRLTVT.

This clonotype is a singleton in its sample. The rearrangement uses TRBV7-2 and TRBJ2-5; 9 bases line up with TRBD2. The trim removed 6 bases at V and 7 bases at J, leaving 12 bases unmatched. Germline V gives CDR1 SGHTA, CDR2 FQGNSA. This CDR3 region has 15 residues. The CDR3 DNA follows: TGTGCCAGCAGTGGTCGAGCGGGAGGCGGCGGGACCCAGTACTTC. This codes for CASSGRAGGGGTQYF.

The V gene is TRBV6-1, the J gene TRBJ1-5, with 8 positions matching TRBD1. The germline CDR1 and CDR2 sequences are MNHNS and SASEGT. The CDR3 has 13 residues. V trimming: 6 bases; J trimming: 8 bases; junction bases outside the gene matches: 6. CDR3 protein: CASRDRALEPQHF. CDR3 nucleotides: TGTGCCAGCAGGGACAGGGCTCTCGAGCCCCAGCATTTT.

This clonotype has just a few counts. This chain uses TRBV14 with TRBJ1-1; D ambiguous. Germline CDR1 reads SGHDN; CDR2 reads FVKESK. The ends were cut back, 1 base at V and 8 bases at J, with 5 bases in the middle. The CDR3 spans 11 residues. The CDR3 nucleotides are TGTGCCAGCAGCCAAGGTCCGGAAGCTTTCTTT. Residues: CASSQGPEAFF.

In this sample, this clonotype turned up a few times. This chain links TRBV7-2 with TRBJ2-3, with a tentative D call TRBD1 (7 bases). The CDR3 is made up of 14 amino acids. Germline assignment: CDR1 SGHTA and CDR2 FQGNSA. V lost 4 bases, J lost 6 bases, and 14 bases lay in between. The CDR3 DNA follows: TGTGCCAGCAGCTCCTCAGGGGGAGGCGATACGCAGTATTTT. Its protein product is CASSSSGGGDTQYF.

This clonotype appeared a few times. V and J are TRBV27 and TRBJ2-1; 8 bases fit TRBD2. Trimming cost V 9 bases and J 6 bases; bases outside gene matches: 10. There are 14 residues in the CDR3. Germline V gives CDR1 MNHEY, CDR2 SMNVEV (reference sequence). The CDR3 nucleotides are TGTGCCAGTACGATAGCGGGACGGTCCAATGAGCAGTTCTTC. It yields the protein CASTIAGRSNEQFF.

V usage is TRBV7-9 and J usage is TRBJ1-1, with TRBD1 identical over 9 bases. This CDR3 comprises 14 residues. Germline loops: CDR1 SEHNR, CDR2 FQNEAQ (reference sequence). The ends lost 5 bases at V and 6 bases at J; junction bases unmatched: 7. DNA for the CDR3: TGTGCCAGCAGCCCGGGACAGGGAGAGGCTGAAGCTTTCTTT. Its protein is CASSPGQGEAEAFF.

This clonotype was found a few times. The CDR3: CASSPGTRGGEQYF. DNA of the CDR3: TGTGCCAGCTCACCCGGGACTAGGGGTGGCGAGCAGTACTTC. The J gene is TRBJ2-7, the V gene TRBV18; TRBD2 aligns across 8 bases. Germline CDR1 is KGHSH and CDR2 is LQKENI. This CDR3 spans 14 amino acids. Losses at the gene ends were 3 bases for V and 6 bases for J; bases not matched to a gene: 7.

The CDR3 here is CASTASGRKGTGELFF. In DNA, the CDR3 is TGTGCCAGCACGGCTAGCGGGAGGAAAGGCACCGGGGAGCTGTTTTTT. The chain carries TRBV6-2 or TRBV6-3 and TRBJ2-2; 11 nucleotides match TRBD2. Per germline, CDR1 MNHEY and CDR2 SVGEGT. Trimming cost V 7 bases and J 4 bases; bases outside gene matches: 8. The CDR3 is 16 amino acids.

The chain couples TRBV20-1 to TRBJ2-3, with 12 bases lining up with TRBD2. The CDR3 runs 15 residues. CDR1 DFQATT and CDR2 SNEGSKA come from the germline V gene (reference sequence). J lost 2 bases, V lost 5 bases, and 5 bases had no gene match. The CDR3 protein is CSAWTSGTDTDTQYF. The CDR3 nucleotides read TGCAGTGCTTGGACTAGCGGGACAGACACAGATACGCAGTATTTT.

Only a few counts were recorded for this clonotype. The chain has TRBV6-2 or TRBV6-3 and TRBJ2-5; D remains unclear. Germline CDR1 is MNHEY and CDR2 is SVGEGT. The CDR3 totals 13 residues. Trimming shortened V by 2 bases and J by 7 bases, and 11 bases separated the two germline ends. The CDR3 DNA reads as TGTGCCAGCAGTTACGGCCCCTCAGCGACCCAGTACTTC. It yields the protein CASSYGPSATQYF.

CDR3 sequence (DNA): TGCAGTGCTAGAGATCGTTCAGGGAGGACTGAAGCTTTCTTT. This translates into CSARDRSGRTEAFF. J is TRBJ1-1 and V is TRBV20-1, with TRBD1 as a possible D gene (5 bases). Germline V gives CDR1 DFQATT, CDR2 SNEGSKA (reference sequence). This CDR3 region has 14 residues. V lost 0 bases to trimming and J lost 5 bases, with 13 bases between them.

This clonotype was found a few times. The chain couples TRBV6-1 to TRBJ2-7; D is unclear. The CDR3 extends over 13 amino acids. Germline CDR1 MNHNS, CDR2 SASEGT. V was cut by 8 bases and J by 0 bases, with 11 bases left in between. The CDR3 DNA is TGTGCCAGCTGGTCCAGGAGCTCCTACGAGCAGTACTTC. Translated: CASWSRSSYEQYF.

This chain links TRBV7-1 with TRBJ2-5; D perhaps matches TRBD2 (5 bases). TRBV7-1 is an ORF, and what it does is uncertain. There are 14 residues in the CDR3. The ends were cut back, 5 bases at V and 5 bases at J, with 15 bases in the middle. CDR3 protein: CASSPDASGETQYF. DNA for the CDR3: TGTGCCAGCAGCCCGGACGCATCGGGGGAGACCCAGTACTTC.

The CDR3, as DNA: TGCGCCAGCAGCCATAGCGGGAGGTTATTTAATGAGCAGTTCTTC. Translated, it gives CASSHSGRLFNEQFF. The chain employs TRBV4-3 and TRBJ2-1; TRBD2 matches at 10 bases. V lost 3 bases, J lost 7 bases, and 6 bases stayed unmatched. Germline CDR1 and CDR2: LGHNA and YSLEER. This CDR3 contains 15 residues.

The genes are TRBV28 and TRBJ1-2; maybe TRBD1 (6 bases). This CDR3 has 15 residues. Trimming took 5 bases from V and 2 from J, leaving 15 bases between them. Germline V gives CDR1 MDHEN, CDR2 SYDVKM. CDR3 DNA sequence: TGTGCCAGCAGTCCCCCCGCGGGACAAAACTATGGCTACACCTTC. Translated: CASSPPAGQNYGYTF.

This clonotype was seen ten or more times. DNA for the CDR3: TGTGCCAGCAGCTTGAATACCGGGACAGGGGACCCCCAGCATTTT. Amino acid sequence: CASSLNTGTGDPQHF. J is TRBJ1-5 and V is TRBV7-2; 10 nucleotides align to TRBD1. This CDR3 spans 15 amino acids. V shed 3 bases and J 10 bases; nucleotides not matched to a gene: 9. CDR1 SGHTA and CDR2 FQGNSA come from the germline V gene.

This clonotype showed up just a few times. One end of the junction fails to match germline, which may point to a read error. V is TRBV15 and J is TRBJ1-2, with D perhaps TRBD1 (6 bases). The length of the CDR3 is 12 residues. Germline V gene lookup returns CDR1 LNHNV and CDR2 YYDKDF (reference sequence). CDR3 in DNA: TGTGCCAGCAGCAAAGGGGGGTATGGCTACACCTTC. Protein sequence: CASSKGGYGYTF.